The TCR beta chain described here comes from a study of response to subunit inactivated influenza vaccine. Study-wide findings and caveats: Authors proposed each seasonal influenza vaccination draws in few new T cells.

The CDR3 has 16 residues. The V gene lost 2 bases and the J gene lost 2 bases, with 10 bases spanning the gap. Germline CDR1 is KGHSH and CDR2 is LQKENI. TCRdb itself ran the RT-PCR reads through MiXCR, one entry per CDR3 protein. The data show roughly 650,000 distinct CDR3 sequences, around 15% seen once. This clonotype has only one observation. The antigen remains unidentified. This chain uses TRBV18 with TRBJ2-6; D call uncertain. The sequence derives from a man aged 50 to 60 who received an inactivated influenza vaccine. Sequencing used PBMCs from blood, obtained 14 days before vaccination. CDR3 coding DNA: TGTGCCAGCTCACCATCACAGTCTACTGGGGCCAACGTCCTGACTTTC. The encoded protein is CASSPSQSTGANVLTF.